This entry describes one T cell receptor beta chain. This clone was seen a single time. The clone's antigen remains unknown. No much larger clone exists at a distance of one base, and base qualities are not known. The donors were healthy, HIV-negative adults with no recently reported acute infections or vaccinations. All donors were Caucasian adults living in Nashville, Tennessee, USA. For unsorted samples, tens of millions of PBMCs were counted, and genomic DNA was extracted using the QIAamp DNA Blood Mini kit. Blood was collected by leukapheresis, and PBMCs were isolated by Ficoll-Histopaque density gradient centrifugation and then cryopreserved in liquid nitrogen vapor phase. This record comes from a study of shared clonotypes between healthy human individuals (dated by TCRdb to 2020 to 2022). The study in broad terms: The cohort included a few men and a couple of women between 18 and 49 years of age. To increase sequencing depth and limit assay-specific biases, different laboratories used diverse techniques to prepare libraries and sequence TCR repertoires. To estimate repertoire size and how much clonotypes are shared between individuals, the study performed deep sequencing of blood TCR repertoires from about five healthy adults. Leukapheresis yielded between about 0.85 and 9 billion PBMCs per donor. Findings and caveats that apply to the study as a whole: Only blood was sampled, and tissue TCR repertoires likely differ from those in blood. The genetic and exposure-history diversity represented was limited by the small number of donors. Pairwise subsampling led to the expectation that sequencing depth would affect the degree of clonotype sharing among donors.

Using the deep immunoSEQ assay, TCR CDR3 regions were amplified from genomic DNA by multiplex PCR. Extracted genomic DNA from each cell subset was distributed evenly across all wells of several immunoSEQ 96-well plates, and each plate was treated as a replicate. For unsorted PBMC, each replicate PCR was loaded with about 300 ng genomic DNA, equivalent to about 30,000 T cell genomes. Genomic DNA from unsorted PBMC was sequenced over ten immunoSEQ deep assay plates. The purified libraries were quantified using a Qubit 3.0 fluorometer, sized with a Bioanalyzer 2100, and then quantified again using the KAPA Library Quantification kit. Every immunoSEQ 96-well plate was sequenced on a separate single-read 150-cycle Illumina NextSeq 550 flow cell. As for how the authors treated the data: Because the immunoSEQ output held only junctional sequences and lacked quality scores, the filtering could not match the filtering applied to full-length reads. Sequences were annotated with PyIR, a Python wrapper for IgBLAST v1.9, and V/J genes and CDR3 were assigned using IMGT germline references. Reads were removed for weak V/J assignments (E-value above 1e-6), missing CDR3, stop codons, out-of-frame junctions, or ambiguous translated residues. V3J clonotypes were defined by identical inferred V gene, J gene, and CDR3 amino acid sequence. To compute the percentage overlap between repertoires, the number of shared unique clonotypes was divided by the size of the smaller repertoire. Three approaches were used to assess repertoire richness: RTK rarefaction, the Chao1 estimator, and Recon v2.1 estimates of unobserved clonotypes. The table comes from immuneACCESS by way of TCRdb, which keeps in-frame sequences with V and J called. Part of the clones is missing from these tables; in studies checked, under half for an unresolved V gene and the rest for unknown reasons. V, J and clone size derive from that table, while D and trimming were established from the DNA sequence. The sample yields 400,000 to 550,000 clones; 65% to 80% were counted once. The top ten clones comprise approximately 12% of the sample.

The receptor's source is a woman aged 35 to 49 in good health. Some clones in this sample may be carry-over from other donors' samples. Sequenced sample: PBMCs.

CDR3 loop: CASSLLGLTNTGELFF. The nucleotide sequence reads TGTGCCAGCAGCTTACTCGGGCTAACGAACACCGGGGAGCTGTTTTTT. The chain links TRBV11-2 with TRBJ2-2, with the D gene not clear enough to name. The junction carries 10 bases between V and J, which are trimmed by 2 bases and 0 bases respectively. The CDR3 starts with the cysteine, ends with the phenylalanine, and has 16 residues. Only the CDR3 portion is preserved as DNA: 48 bases, with reading frame beginning at the first base. The germline V gene yields SGHAT for CDR1 and FQNNGV for CDR2. Beyond the CDR3, the reference TRBV11-2 and TRBJ2-2 genes provide the residues; the full variable domain reads: EAGVAQSPRYKIIEKRQSVAFWCNPISGHATLYWYQQILGQGPKLLIQFQNNGVVDDSQLPKDRFSAERLKGVDSTLKIQPAKLEDSAVYLCASSLLGLTNTGELFFGEGSRLTVL.